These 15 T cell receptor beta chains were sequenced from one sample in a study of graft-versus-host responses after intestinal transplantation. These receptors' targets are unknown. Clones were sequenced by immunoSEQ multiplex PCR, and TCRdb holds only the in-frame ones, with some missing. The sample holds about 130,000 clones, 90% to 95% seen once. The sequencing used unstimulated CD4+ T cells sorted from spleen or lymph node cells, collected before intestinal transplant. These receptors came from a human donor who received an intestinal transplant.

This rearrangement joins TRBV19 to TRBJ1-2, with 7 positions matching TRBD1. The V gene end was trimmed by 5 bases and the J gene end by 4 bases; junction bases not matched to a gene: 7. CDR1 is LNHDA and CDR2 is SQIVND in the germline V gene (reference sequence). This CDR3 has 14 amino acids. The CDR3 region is CASSADTGVYGYTF. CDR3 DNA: TGTGCCAGTAGTGCCGACACAGGGGTCTATGGCTACACCTTC.

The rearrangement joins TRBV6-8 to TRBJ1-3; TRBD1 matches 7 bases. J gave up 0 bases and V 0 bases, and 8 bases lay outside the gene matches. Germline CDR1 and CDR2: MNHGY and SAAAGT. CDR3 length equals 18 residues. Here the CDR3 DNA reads TGTGCCAGCAGTTACTCCCACCGGACAGGCCGCTCTGGAAACACCATATATTTT. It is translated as CASSYSHRTGRSGNTIYF.

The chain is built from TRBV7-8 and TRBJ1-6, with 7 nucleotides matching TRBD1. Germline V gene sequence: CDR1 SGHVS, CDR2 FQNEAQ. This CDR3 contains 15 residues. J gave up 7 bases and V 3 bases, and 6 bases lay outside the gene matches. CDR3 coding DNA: TGTGCCAGCAGCTTGATTAGGGGGCTAAATTCACCCCTCCACTTT. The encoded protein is CASSLIRGLNSPLHF.

Here the CDR3 reads CASSVSGAQETQYF. Written as DNA, the CDR3 is TGTGCCAGCAGCGTTAGCGGGGCTCAAGAGACCCAGTACTTC. The chain couples TRBV9 to TRBJ2-5; 8 nucleotides agree with TRBD2. The CDR3 extends over 14 amino acids. J lost 2 bases, V lost 2 bases, and 2 bases had no gene match. Germline V CDR1 and CDR2: SGDLS, YYNGEE.

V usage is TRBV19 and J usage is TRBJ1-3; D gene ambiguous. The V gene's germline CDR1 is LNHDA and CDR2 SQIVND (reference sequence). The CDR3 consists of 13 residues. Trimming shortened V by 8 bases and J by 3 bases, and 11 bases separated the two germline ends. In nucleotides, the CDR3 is TGTGCCAGTCGGCCAGGAGGTGGAAACACCATATATTTT. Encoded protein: CASRPGGGNTIYF.

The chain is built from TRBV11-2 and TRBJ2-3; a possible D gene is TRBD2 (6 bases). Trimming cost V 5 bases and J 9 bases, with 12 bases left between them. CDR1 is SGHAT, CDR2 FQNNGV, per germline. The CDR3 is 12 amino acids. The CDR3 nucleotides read TGTGCCAGCAGCAAGGAGGGACGAACGCAGTATTTT. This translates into CASSKEGRTQYF.

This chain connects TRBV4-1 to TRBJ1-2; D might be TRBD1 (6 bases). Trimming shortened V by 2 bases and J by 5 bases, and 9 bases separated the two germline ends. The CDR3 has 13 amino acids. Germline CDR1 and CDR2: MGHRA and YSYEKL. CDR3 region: CASSQRGGYGYTF. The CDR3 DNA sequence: TGCGCCAGCAGCCAAAGAGGGGGATATGGCTACACCTTC.

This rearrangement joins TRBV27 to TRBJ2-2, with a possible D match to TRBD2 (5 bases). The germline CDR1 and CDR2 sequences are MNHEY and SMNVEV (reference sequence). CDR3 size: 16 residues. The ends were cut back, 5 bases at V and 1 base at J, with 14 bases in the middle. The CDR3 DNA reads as TGTGCCAGCAGTACGTTTGGAGAGGGGAACACCGGGGAGCTGTTTTTT. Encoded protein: CASSTFGEGNTGELFF.

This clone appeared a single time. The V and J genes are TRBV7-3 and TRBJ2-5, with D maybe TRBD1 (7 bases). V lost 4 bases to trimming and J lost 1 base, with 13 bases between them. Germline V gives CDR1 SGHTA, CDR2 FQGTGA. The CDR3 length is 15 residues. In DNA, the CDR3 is TGTGCCAGCAGCTCGTCAGGGGGGCTCCAAGAGACCCAGTACTTC. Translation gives CASSSSGGLQETQYF. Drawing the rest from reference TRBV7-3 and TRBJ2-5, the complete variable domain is GAGVSQTPSNKVTEKGKYVELRCDPISGHTALYWYRQSLGQGPEFLIYFQGTGAADDSGLPNDRFFAVRPEGSVSTLKIQRTERGDSAVYLCASSSSGGLQETQYFGPGTRLLVL.

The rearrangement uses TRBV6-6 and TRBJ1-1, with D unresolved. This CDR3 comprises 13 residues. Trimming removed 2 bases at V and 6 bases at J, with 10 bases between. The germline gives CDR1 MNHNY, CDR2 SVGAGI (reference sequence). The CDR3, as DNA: TGTGCCAGCAGTTACGGGGAGAGGGCTGAAGCTTTCTTT. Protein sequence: CASSYGERAEAFF.

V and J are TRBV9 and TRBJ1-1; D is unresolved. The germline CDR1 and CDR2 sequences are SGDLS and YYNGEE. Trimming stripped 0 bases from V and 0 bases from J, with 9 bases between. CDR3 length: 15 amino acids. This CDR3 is CASSVGPLMNTEAFF. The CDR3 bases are TGTGCCAGCAGCGTAGGACCCCTCATGAACACTGAAGCTTTCTTT.

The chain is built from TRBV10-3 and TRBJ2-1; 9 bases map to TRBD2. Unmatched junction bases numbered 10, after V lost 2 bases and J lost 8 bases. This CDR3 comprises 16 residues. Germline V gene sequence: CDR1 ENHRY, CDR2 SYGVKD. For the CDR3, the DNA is TGTGCCATCAGTGAGATAGGCGGGGGGGCCCTCGATGAGCAGTTCTTC. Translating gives CAISEIGGGALDEQFF.

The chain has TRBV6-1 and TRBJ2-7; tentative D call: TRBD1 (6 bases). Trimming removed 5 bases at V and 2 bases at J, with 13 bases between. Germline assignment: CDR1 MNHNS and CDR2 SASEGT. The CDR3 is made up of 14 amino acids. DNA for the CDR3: TGTGCCAGCAGTCCCTATACAGGGCCCTACGAGCAGTACTTC. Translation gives CASSPYTGPYEQYF.

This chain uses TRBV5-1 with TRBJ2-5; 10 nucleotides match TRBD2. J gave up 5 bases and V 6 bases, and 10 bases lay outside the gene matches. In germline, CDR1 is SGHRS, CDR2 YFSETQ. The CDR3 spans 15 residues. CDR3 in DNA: TGCGCCAGCAACCCTTTAGCGGGGGGAGTTGAGACCCAGTACTTC. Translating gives CASNPLAGGVETQYF.

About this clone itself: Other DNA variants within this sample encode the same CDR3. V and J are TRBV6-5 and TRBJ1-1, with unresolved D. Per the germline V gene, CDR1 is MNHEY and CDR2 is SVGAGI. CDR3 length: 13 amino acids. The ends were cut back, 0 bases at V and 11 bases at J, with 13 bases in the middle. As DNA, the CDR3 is TGTGCCAGCAGTTACTCCGGCGGACCCGAGGCTTTCTTT. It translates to CASSYSGGPEAFF.